One and the same sample provided the 25 T cell receptor beta chains below, sequenced in a study of blood T cells in healthy people across ages (dated by TCRdb to 2013 to 2016). Library construction relied on 5' RACE. The listed sequencing device is Illumina HiSeq 2500. A second PCR of about 6 to 11 cycles was performed with a sample-barcoded 5' primer and a J-beta primer mix. TCRdb reprocessing: public reads trimmed at Q25 with fastp, clones called with MiXCR, in-frame beta chains kept. Entries are consolidated by CDR3 protein sequence, retaining the most common genes and DNA. Across this sample there are under 2,000,000 distinct CDR3 sequences, with around 48% seen only once. The ten top clones hold approximately 2.1% of the sample. The sequenced material came from blood. The receptors shown here come from a middle-aged woman in good health.

This clonotype was seen a few times. The rearrangement joins TRBV28 to TRBJ2-4; no reliable D call. Near its end, the DNA agrees better with TRBJ2-7, so the J call may be wrong. The CDR3 totals 16 residues. Germline V gene sequence: CDR1 MDHEN, CDR2 SYDVKM. The CDR3 DNA reads as TGTGCCAGCAGTTCCACGGGTCCATCCCGAGCGTACGAGCAGTACTTC. This sequence encodes CASSSTGPSRAYEQYF.

The sample holds a few counts of this clonotype. The gene calls are TRBV28 and TRBJ2-3, with D perhaps TRBD2 (7 bases). V dropped 7 bases and J dropped 1 base, with 18 bases sitting between them. This CDR3 comprises 16 residues. Looked up from germline, CDR1 is MDHEN and CDR2 is SYDVKM. The CDR3 loop is CASNPLGAGGTDTQYF. CDR3 nucleotide sequence: TGTGCCAGCAACCCCTTGGGGGCGGGAGGCACAGATACGCAGTATTTT.

The chain combines TRBV6-2 or TRBV6-3 with TRBJ2-7; TRBD1 aligns across 7 bases. CDR3 length equals 19 residues. The V gene end was trimmed by 2 bases and the J gene end by 3 bases; junction bases not matched to a gene: 19. Germline lookup yields CDR1 MNHEY and CDR2 SVGEGT. Written as DNA, the CDR3 is TGTGCCAGCAGTTACCCTACCTTGACCGACAGGGCGGGCTACTACGAGCAGTACTTC. Protein: CASSYPTLTDRAGYYEQYF.

The V and J genes are TRBV4-2 and TRBJ2-7, with D possibly being TRBD1 or TRBD2 (5 bases each). Trimming shortened V by 2 bases and J by 4 bases, and 15 bases separated the two germline ends. The CDR3 runs 15 residues. Germline CDR1 LGHNA, CDR2 YNFKEQ. CDR3 bases: TGTGCCAGCAGCCAATCGGTCAGGGAGCGTTACGAGCAGTACTTC. This translates into CASSQSVRERYEQYF.

This clonotype was recorded a few times. V gene TRBV5-5 combines with J gene TRBJ2-5; unclear D gene. V shed 5 bases and J shed 5 bases, with 10 bases lying between them. The CDR3 totals 12 residues. CDR1 SGHKS and CDR2 YYEKEE come from the germline V gene (reference sequence). The CDR3 reads CASRGMGETQYF. CDR3 DNA: TGTGCCAGCAGGGGGATGGGGGAGACCCAGTACTTC.

Details on this clonotype: One end of the junction varies from germline; a read error may be responsible. This sequence joins TRBV2 and TRBJ2-5, with a tentative D call TRBD2 (6 bases). The V gene's germline CDR1 is SNHLY and CDR2 FYNNEI. The CDR3 extends over 15 amino acids. In nucleotides, the CDR3 is TGTGCCTGCAGTGAAGGTCTGGCGGGGACGGAGACCCAGTACTTC. Amino acids: CACSEGLAGTETQYF. The full variable domain, in which reference TRBV2 and TRBJ2-5 provide the parts outside the CDR3, is EPEVTQTPSHQVTQMGQEVILRCVPISNHLYFYWYRQILGQKVEFLVSFYNNEISEKSEIFDDQFSVERPDGSNFTLKIRSTKLEDSAMYFCACSEGLAGTETQYFGPGTRLLVL.

V and J are TRBV7-3 and TRBJ2-1; D remains ambiguous. The ends were cut back, 2 bases at V and 8 bases at J, with 13 bases in the middle. This CDR3 region has 14 residues. Germline V lookup: CDR1 SGHTA, CDR2 FQGTGA. CDR3 loop: CASSLGPLRDEQFF. CDR3 DNA: TGTGCCAGCAGCTTAGGACCTCTTAGGGATGAGCAGTTCTTC.

The chain joins TRBV4-1 to TRBJ1-6; D remains ambiguous. Trimming left V 7 bases short and J 0 bases short, with 10 bases between. The length of the CDR3 is 15 residues. Germline CDR1 and CDR2: MGHRA and YSYEKL. DNA of the CDR3: TGCGCCAGCAAAAGCACTATCTCCTATAATTCACCCCTCCACTTT. This encodes CASKSTISYNSPLHF.

The chain carries TRBV20-1 and TRBJ2-5; 7 bases align to TRBD1. Germline V lookup: CDR1 DFQATT, CDR2 SNEGSKA (reference sequence). The CDR3 covers 12 residues. CDR3: CSEGASQETQYF. The CDR3 DNA is TGCAGCGAGGGGGCTTCCCAAGAGACCCAGTACTTC.

This rearrangement joins TRBV3-1 to TRBJ2-3; 8 bases fit TRBD1. The CDR3 is made up of 11 amino acids. Germline loops: CDR1 LGHDT, CDR2 YNNKEL (reference sequence). J lost 12 bases, V lost 5 bases, and 4 bases had no gene match. Written as DNA, the CDR3 is TGTGCCAGCAGCAACAGGGGGGACCAGTATTTT. Translation gives CASSNRGDQYF.

This chain uses TRBV11-2 with TRBJ1-1; no firm D call. Germline values: CDR1 SGHAT, CDR2 FQNNGV. The CDR3 sequence is 14 residues long. Trimming removed 6 bases from V and 3 bases from J, with 14 bases in between. As DNA, the CDR3 is TGTGCCAGCAGTCCCGGGGAGGGTGACACTGAAGCTTTCTTT. Its protein is CASSPGEGDTEAFF.

This clonotype has only a few counts. This rearrangement joins TRBV3-1 to TRBJ2-1, with a weak D call TRBD2 (6 bases). Germline CDR1 reads LGHDT; CDR2 reads YNNKEL (reference sequence). This CDR3 is built from 16 residues. The V and J ends lost 1 base and 1 base respectively, with 11 bases between them. CDR3 protein: CASSQGGVFSYNEQFF. CDR3 DNA: TGTGCCAGCAGCCAAGGGGGGGTTTTTTCCTACAATGAGCAGTTCTTC.

This clonotype was detected only a few times. The J gene is TRBJ2-1, the V gene TRBV6-2 or TRBV6-3; D is possibly TRBD2 (6 bases). The germline CDR1 and CDR2 sequences are MNHEY and SVGEGT. This CDR3 has 14 amino acids. V lost 2 bases, J lost 7 bases, and 12 bases lay in between. For the CDR3, the DNA is TGTGCCAGCAGTTACCTCGGGACTCAGAATGAGCAGTTCTTC. Encoded protein: CASSYLGTQNEQFF.

In this sample, this clonotype turned up many times. The chain is built from TRBV6-2 or TRBV6-3 and TRBJ2-7; TRBD2 matches 7 bases. The CDR3 runs 12 residues. After removal of 6 bases from V and 7 bases from J, the junction contained 6 bases not matched to a gene. Germline CDR1 reads MNHEY; CDR2 reads SVGEGT. The CDR3: CASSSPGGEQYF. The CDR3 region has the DNA TGTGCCAGCAGCTCCCCCGGGGGGGAGCAGTACTTC.

This clonotype was found many times. The gene calls are TRBV5-1 and TRBJ2-6, with D possibly being TRBD1 (6 bases). V lost 6 bases to trimming and J lost 0 bases, with 13 bases between them. Per the germline V gene, CDR1 is SGHRS and CDR2 is YFSETQ. The CDR3 is 16 amino acids. The CDR3 loop is CASTRDTSSGANVLTF. As DNA, the CDR3 is TGCGCCAGCACCCGGGACACCAGCTCTGGGGCCAACGTCCTGACTTTC.

This clonotype was seen at least ten times. The chain combines TRBV7-2 with TRBJ2-7; tentatively, D is TRBD2 (7 bases). Between the trimmed V and J ends, which lost 1 base and 2 bases, there was a span of 12 bases. The CDR3 consists of 15 residues. Per the germline V gene, CDR1 is SGHTA and CDR2 is FQGNSA. In DNA, the CDR3 is TGTGCCAGCAGCTTAGAGGCGGGGGCCGCCTACGAGCAGTACTTC. Translated: CASSLEAGAAYEQYF.

The V call is TRBV24-1, the J call TRBJ2-1; 8 bases are shared with TRBD1. J was trimmed by 5 bases and V by 3 bases; bases with no gene match: 5. This CDR3 comprises 15 residues. The germline CDR1 and CDR2 sequences are KGHDR and SFDVKD. CDR3: CATSDPLTGDNEQFF. The DNA for the CDR3 is TGTGCCACCAGTGATCCGCTGACAGGGGACAATGAGCAGTTCTTC.

This chain connects TRBV5-1 to TRBJ2-1; 10 bases align to TRBD2. V lost 2 bases to trimming and J lost 7 bases; unmatched junction nucleotides: 6. The length of the CDR3 is 15 residues. Germline CDR1 and CDR2: SGHRS and YFSETQ. CDR3 sequence reads: CASSLAGGPPNEQFF. Here the CDR3 DNA reads TGCGCCAGCAGCTTAGCGGGGGGGCCCCCAAATGAGCAGTTCTTC.

This chain connects TRBV5-1 to TRBJ2-5, with 8 bases lining up with TRBD2. Trimming at V came to 4 bases and at J to 2 bases, leaving 7 bases not matched to a gene. The germline CDR1 and CDR2 sequences are SGHRS and YFSETQ. This CDR3 region has 15 residues. CDR3 loop: CASSILGGEQETQYF. The DNA of the CDR3 is TGCGCCAGCAGCATCCTCGGGGGGGAACAAGAGACCCAGTACTTC.

Only a few counts were recorded for this clonotype. The chain combines TRBV9 with TRBJ2-7; weak D call: TRBD2 (6 bases). The J call may be wrong; the DNA end is better matched by TRBJ2-5. Germline CDR1 is SGDLS and CDR2 is YYNGEE. The CDR3 sequence is 14 residues long. The DNA of the CDR3 is TGTGCCAGCAGCGGCGGGACCCCGAGAGAGACCCAGTACTTC. Translated, it gives CASSGGTPRETQYF.

This clonotype was detected only once. A much larger clone differs from this one at a single base, so this may be a read error. Here the CDR3 reads CSAMQGGETQYF. The CDR3, as DNA: TGCAGCGCCATGCAGGGGGGAGAGACCCAGTACTTC. The chain recombines TRBV29-1 with TRBJ2-5, with D possibly matching TRBD1 (7 bases). Trimming shortened V by 7 bases and J by 4 bases, and 13 bases separated the two germline ends. The CDR3 has 12 residues. CDR1 and CDR2 from the germline V gene are SQVTM and ANQGSEA.

V gene TRBV12-3 or TRBV12-4 combines with J gene TRBJ2-3; TRBD2 matches 7 bases. The CDR3 covers 15 residues. The CDR3 region is CASRGGVIGPDTQYF. CDR3 DNA sequence: TGTGCTTCCCGGGGAGGGGTAATTGGTCCAGATACGCAGTATTTT.

For the CDR3, the DNA is TGTGCCAGCAGTGAATGGGGGACAGGGGGCAAGTACAATGAGCAGTTCTTC. It encodes CASSEWGTGGKYNEQFF. The chain combines TRBV6-4 with TRBJ2-1; 12 bases fit TRBD1. Trimming removed 3 bases from V and 4 bases from J; junction bases left unmatched: 7. CDR1 is MRHNA, CDR2 SNTAGT, per germline. The CDR3 contains 17 residues.

This clonotype was found once. This chain joins TRBV28 and TRBJ2-1; D is uncertain. This CDR3 is built from 12 residues. Trimming cost V 5 bases and J 10 bases, with 12 bases left between them. The germline V gene has CDR1 MDHEN and CDR2 SYDVKM. CDR3 nucleotide sequence: TGTGCCAGCAGTGTAACCGTATACGAGCAGTTCTTC. Amino acids: CASSVTVYEQFF.

The chain uses TRBV19 and TRBJ2-1; no definite D call. Trimming shortened V by 3 bases and J by 4 bases, and 16 bases separated the two germline ends. The CDR3 length is 16 residues. Germline CDR1 and CDR2: LNHDA and SQIVND (reference sequence). DNA of the CDR3: TGTGCCAGTAGTATGGACCACGCAGACCCATACAATGAGCAGTTCTTC. It specifies CASSMDHADPYNEQFF.